A selection of T cell receptor beta chains follows, all from one sample in a study of cytomegalovirus exposure and HLA in healthy donors. TCRdb's copy holds only in-frame clones and misses some; the assay was immunoSEQ multiplex PCR. The repertoire consists of about 93,000 clones, with about four fifths occurring once and the leading ten covering 6% to 9.5%. Sequencing input: PBMCs. The receptors here all came from a man aged 25 to 40 in good health and CMV-seronegative. Each CDR3 is given with its conserved first and last residue. The D gene is left open where the match is weak. Clone size, where shown, is once, few, many, or a class for clones that have expanded.

DNA: TGTGCCTGGAACCAGGTTAGCACAGATACGCAGTATTTT; CDR3: CAWNQVSTDTQYF; D: -; V: TRBV30; size: once; J: TRBJ2-3
DNA: TGTGCCAGCAGCACTTGGACAGGGGGCTTGAACACTGAAGCTTTCTTT; CDR3: CASSTWTGGLNTEAFF; D: TRBD1; V: TRBV7-9; size: -; J: TRBJ1-1
DNA: TGTGCCAGCAGAGAACTTAGGACTAGCGGGCATCAAGAGACCCAGTACTTC; CDR3: CASRELRTSGHQETQYF; D: TRBD2; V: TRBV6-1; size: -; J: TRBJ2-5
DNA: TGTGCCAGTAGTATAGACCGCGGGAAGGCCACAGATACGCAGTATTTT; CDR3: CASSIDRGKATDTQYF; D: -; V: TRBV19; size: once; J: TRBJ2-3
DNA: TGCGCCAGCAGCTCAACAACCGGGACAGGGGGCTTGAACACTGAAGCTTTCTTT; CDR3: CASSSTTGTGGLNTEAFF; D: TRBD1; V: TRBV5-1; size: -; J: TRBJ1-1
DNA: TGTGCCAGCAGCTTATTAGGAGGGGGCCAAGGGGAGACCCAGTACTTC; CDR3: CASSLLGGGQGETQYF; D: -; V: TRBV7-2; size: -; J: TRBJ2-5
DNA: TGTGCCAGCTCGGGCACGGGGTGGGGGAACACTGAAGCTTTCTTT; CDR3: CASSGTGWGNTEAFF; D: -; V: TRBV18; size: once; J: TRBJ1-1
DNA: TGTGCCTGGAGTTCCACAAGTAACTATGGCTACACCTTC; CDR3: CAWSSTSNYGYTF; D: -; V: TRBV30; size: few; J: TRBJ1-2
DNA: TGTGCCAGCAGCCAAAAAGGGGGCAACACTGAAGCTTTCTTT; CDR3: CASSQKGGNTEAFF; D: TRBD1; V: TRBV4-2; size: -; J: TRBJ1-1
DNA: TGCGCCAGCAGCTCCCAGAACAGAAACACTGAAGCTTTCTTT; CDR3: CASSSQNRNTEAFF; D: -; V: TRBV4-1; size: -; J: TRBJ1-1
DNA: TGCGCCAGCAGCCGACTAGGACAGGGAGGAACTGAAGCTTTCTTT; CDR3: CASSRLGQGGTEAFF; D: TRBD1; V: TRBV4-3; size: -; J: TRBJ1-1
DNA: TGTGCCAGCAGCTTAGAGTTCGAGGGCCGGCATGGCTACACCTTC; CDR3: CASSLEFEGRHGYTF; D: -; V: TRBV11-2; size: -; J: TRBJ1-2
DNA: TGTGCCAGCATCCAAGCCGGGACAGATGAAGCTTTCTTT; CDR3: CASIQAGTDEAFF; D: TRBD1; V: TRBV19; size: -; J: TRBJ1-1
DNA: TGTGCCAGCAGTGATCTAAGCATTGGCAGGGCTGTTTACGAGCAGTACTTC; CDR3: CASSDLSIGRAVYEQYF; D: -; V: TRBV2; size: -; J: TRBJ2-7
DNA: TGTGCCAGTAGTCCGGACGGACTGCGGGCCGAGCAGTACTTC; CDR3: CASSPDGLRAEQYF; D: -; V: TRBV19; size: -; J: TRBJ2-7
DNA: TGTGCCAGCAGCCAATCGGGGGGCAATCAGCCCCAGCATTTT; CDR3: CASSQSGGNQPQHF; D: -; V: TRBV7-9; size: few; J: TRBJ1-5
DNA: TGCGCCAGCAGCCTCCAGGCGGAAAAACTGTTTTTT; CDR3: CASSLQAEKLFF; D: -; V: TRBV5-1; size: once; J: TRBJ1-4
DNA: TGCGCCAGCAGCTTTCCCCAGACAGGCCTGAGGACCTCTACCCAGTACTTC; CDR3: CASSFPQTGLRTSTQYF; D: -; V: TRBV5-1; size: few; J: TRBJ2-5
DNA: TGTGCCAGCAGTCCCCGGGACAGGAACAATGAGCAGTTCTTC; CDR3: CASSPRDRNNEQFF; D: TRBD1; V: TRBV6-6; size: -; J: TRBJ2-1
DNA: TGTGCCAGCAGCTTGGATTCTCTGAACACTGAAGCTTTCTTT; CDR3: CASSLDSLNTEAFF; D: -; V: TRBV5-8; size: -; J: TRBJ1-1
DNA: TGTGCCAGCAGTTTGAAGGGGGCGCCTGCTAATGAAAAACTGTTTTTT; CDR3: CASSLKGAPANEKLFF; D: TRBD1; V: TRBV28; size: -; J: TRBJ1-4
DNA: TGTGCCAGCAGCTTAGCTAGGGGCGACGAGCAGTACTTC; CDR3: CASSLARGDEQYF; D: -; V: TRBV7-9; size: -; J: TRBJ2-7
DNA: TGTGCCAGCAGCCGCGGGGGGGAAGGAAACACCATATATTTT; CDR3: CASSRGGEGNTIYF; D: -; V: TRBV6-5; size: -; J: TRBJ1-3
DNA: TGTGCCAGTAGCCTAGCACCAATGGGGACAGGGGCCTATGGCTACACCTTC; CDR3: CASSLAPMGTGAYGYTF; D: TRBD1; V: TRBV19; size: -; J: TRBJ1-2
DNA: TGTGCCAGCAGCCCGCAGACAGCTACTAAAGCTTACGAGCAGTACTTC; CDR3: CASSPQTATKAYEQYF; D: -; V: TRBV7-9; size: -; J: TRBJ2-7
DNA: TGTGCCAGCACCAGGGACTCCTACGAGCAGTACTTC; CDR3: CASTRDSYEQYF; D: -; V: TRBV2; size: -; J: TRBJ2-7
DNA: TGTGCCATCAACGCTGACGGGTTCTCCTACGAGCAGTACTTC; CDR3: CAINADGFSYEQYF; D: -; V: TRBV10-3; size: -; J: TRBJ2-7
DNA: TGTGCCAGCAGCTTAGCAGCTAGCGGGAGCTCCTACAATGAGCAGTTCTTC; CDR3: CASSLAASGSSYNEQFF; D: TRBD2; V: TRBV7-2; size: -; J: TRBJ2-1
DNA: TGTGCCAGCAGCTTGGGGCACTATAGCAATCAGCCCCAGCATTTT; CDR3: CASSLGHYSNQPQHF; D: -; V: TRBV11-2; size: -; J: TRBJ1-5
DNA: TGTGCCAGCAGTGCGGACAGGGGTGCTGAAGCTTTCTTT; CDR3: CASSADRGAEAFF; D: TRBD1; V: TRBV27; size: -; J: TRBJ1-1
DNA: TGTGCCAGCGGTGAAAGTGGAGGGAATCAGCCCCAGCATTTT; CDR3: CASGESGGNQPQHF; D: -; V: TRBV6-5; size: -; J: TRBJ1-5
DNA: TGTGCCAGCAGCGTAGCTTCGGCAGGTTCACCCCTCCACTTT; CDR3: CASSVASAGSPLHF; D: -; V: TRBV9; size: -; J: TRBJ1-6
DNA: TGTGCCAGCAGCCGGGGGAACCCGGGACAGGGCACCTACGAGCAGTACTTC; CDR3: CASSRGNPGQGTYEQYF; D: TRBD1; V: TRBV4-2; size: few; J: TRBJ2-7
DNA: TGTGCCAGCAGTCTGAGCGGGAGGAAAGAGACCCAGTACTTC; CDR3: CASSLSGRKETQYF; D: TRBD2; V: TRBV27; size: -; J: TRBJ2-5
DNA: TGCAGCGTTGCGGGAACAGCGTACGAGCAGTACTTC; CDR3: CSVAGTAYEQYF; D: -; V: TRBV29-1; size: few; J: TRBJ2-7
DNA: TGCGCCAGCAGCCGAACAGGAGGCAATCAGCCCCAGCATTTT; CDR3: CASSRTGGNQPQHF; D: -; V: TRBV5-1; size: -; J: TRBJ1-5
DNA: TGTGCCAGCTCACCTTCGCCGGGACAGGGTGTAGACGAGCAGTACTTC; CDR3: CASSPSPGQGVDEQYF; D: TRBD1; V: TRBV18; size: once; J: TRBJ2-7
DNA: TGCGCCAGCAGCATCAAGGGGCCCCATACATATGAGCAGTTCTTC; CDR3: CASSIKGPHTYEQFF; D: -; V: TRBV4-1; size: -; J: TRBJ2-1
DNA: TGTGCCAGCAGCTTAGGGAGCGGGGGCCCAGATACGCAGTATTTT; CDR3: CASSLGSGGPDTQYF; D: TRBD2; V: TRBV7-2; size: -; J: TRBJ2-3
DNA: TGTGCCAGCAGTTCCCCGAGCCTGGTTAGGGGGTCCTACGAGCAGTACTTC; CDR3: CASSSPSLVRGSYEQYF; D: -; V: TRBV28; size: -; J: TRBJ2-7
DNA: TGTGCCAGCAGCTTCGGTCGCGAAACTAACTATGGCTACACCTTT; CDR3: CASSFGRETNYGYTF; D: -; V: TRBV9; size: -; J: TRBJ1-2
DNA: TGTGCCACTACCCCTGCGGGGGCCCTGAGGGACGAGCAGTACTTC; CDR3: CATTPAGALRDEQYF; D: -; V: TRBV10-3; size: -; J: TRBJ2-7
DNA: TGTGCCAGCAGCCAAACTTTACCGGGAATAACGTACAATGAGCAGTTCTTC; CDR3: CASSQTLPGITYNEQFF; D: -; V: TRBV4-2; size: -; J: TRBJ2-1
DNA: TGTGCCTGTTCCAGGTACAGGGACAACGAGCAGTACTTC; CDR3: CACSRYRDNEQYF; D: -; V: TRBV30; size: -; J: TRBJ2-7
DNA: TGTGCTAGTGGTTTGGCCACGGGACAGGGGGTTACTGAAGCTTTCTTT; CDR3: CASGLATGQGVTEAFF; D: TRBD1; V: TRBV12-5; size: -; J: TRBJ1-1
DNA: TGTGCCAGCAGTAGACAGGGACTAGGGGGTAATTCACCCCTCCACTTT; CDR3: CASSRQGLGGNSPLHF; D: TRBD1; V: TRBV28; size: -; J: TRBJ1-6
DNA: TGCGCCAGCAGCCAATTACATGCCTACGAGCAGTACTTC; CDR3: CASSQLHAYEQYF; D: -; V: TRBV4-1; size: few; J: TRBJ2-7
DNA: TGTGCCAGCAGTGAAGGTTCAGGTTTCGAGACCCAGTACTTC; CDR3: CASSEGSGFETQYF; D: -; V: TRBV25-1; size: few; J: TRBJ2-5
DNA: TGTGCCAGTGCGAGACCGGGACAGGGGGCATTTGAGCAGTTCTTC; CDR3: CASARPGQGAFEQFF; D: TRBD1; V: TRBV19; size: -; J: TRBJ2-1
DNA: TGTGCCAGCAGCTTACTAGGCTCGCGTATCACCGGGGAGCTGTTTTTT; CDR3: CASSLLGSRITGELFF; D: -; V: TRBV7-9; size: -; J: TRBJ2-2
DNA: TGTGCCATCAGTGGTGCGGGACAGGGAATCACTGAAGCTTTCTTT; CDR3: CAISGAGQGITEAFF; D: TRBD1; V: TRBV10-3; size: -; J: TRBJ1-1
DNA: TGTGCCAGTAGTATCTTTCAGGGATCCAAAAACATTCAGTACTTC; CDR3: CASSIFQGSKNIQYF; D: -; V: TRBV19; size: -; J: TRBJ2-4
DNA: TGTGCCAGCTCACAATTCGGGACATCGAACACCGGGGAGCTGTTTTTT; CDR3: CASSQFGTSNTGELFF; D: -; V: TRBV18; size: -; J: TRBJ2-2
DNA: TGTGCCAGCAGCTCCACCGGAGGAGGGAGGGTCTATGAGCAGTTCTTC; CDR3: CASSSTGGGRVYEQFF; D: TRBD2; V: TRBV7-6; size: -; J: TRBJ2-1